This T cell receptor beta chain emerged from a study of blood T cell repertoires in COVID-19. At the level of the study: Samples representing acute and convalescent COVID-19 were sourced from the United States, Italy and Spain. T cells, B-cell-depleted T cells, or PBMCs supplied cDNA or gDNA.

Source study methods: Quantification of nucleated cells was approximated via reference gene primer amplification. Clones were sequenced by immunoSEQ multiplex PCR, and TCRdb holds only the in-frame ones, with some missing. V and J calls and clone size are as listed in that table; D and trimming were resolved from the DNA. The sample carries 90,000 to 110,000 clones, roughly four fifths recorded once. Germline V CDR1 and CDR2: SGHTA, FQGNSA. CDR3 length: 15 residues. Losses at the gene ends were 5 bases for V and 5 bases for J; bases not matched to a gene: 8. The clonotype was recovered from a woman in her seventies with acute or convalescent COVID-19. The J gene is TRBJ2-1, the V gene TRBV7-2, with 8 positions matching TRBD1. Sequences were obtained from peripheral blood. The CDR3 DNA sequence: TGTGCCAGCAGCAATGGACAGGGTATACACAATGAGCAGTTCTTC. It translates to CASSNGQGIHNEQFF.